This T cell receptor (beta chain) derives from a study of T cells in Graves' hyperthyroidism and ophthalmopathy. Those with hyperthyroidism were 18 to 65 years old, newly diagnosed, and ill for under 2 months. The germline V gene encodes CDR1 SNHLY and CDR2 FYNNEI. The CDR3 consists of 13 residues. The V gene lost 7 bases and the J gene lost 1 base, with 9 bases spanning the gap. Authors of the study amplified TCR beta CDR3 regions from RNA transcripts. Carried out on the TCR CDR3, a first-round RT-PCR used the HTBI primer set. From the multiplex PCR reads, TCRdb called clonotypes with MiXCR, one entry per CDR3 protein. In the table there are fewer than 55,000 distinct CDR3 sequences, roughly 51% of which are singletons. This clonotype was picked up many times. Its matching antigen is unknown. Points from the study as a whole: Researchers found most expanded thyroid clonotypes above 0.001 in blood as well.

This chain links TRBV2 with TRBJ2-3; D is ambiguous. The sample taken for sequencing was peripheral blood or thyroid tissue (not recorded which). This TCR was sampled from a man younger than 35 with Graves' hyperthyroidism. CDR3 sequence reads: CASTGTGTDTQYF. CDR3 coding DNA: TGTGCCAGCACGGGTACAGGCACAGATACGCAGTATTTT.